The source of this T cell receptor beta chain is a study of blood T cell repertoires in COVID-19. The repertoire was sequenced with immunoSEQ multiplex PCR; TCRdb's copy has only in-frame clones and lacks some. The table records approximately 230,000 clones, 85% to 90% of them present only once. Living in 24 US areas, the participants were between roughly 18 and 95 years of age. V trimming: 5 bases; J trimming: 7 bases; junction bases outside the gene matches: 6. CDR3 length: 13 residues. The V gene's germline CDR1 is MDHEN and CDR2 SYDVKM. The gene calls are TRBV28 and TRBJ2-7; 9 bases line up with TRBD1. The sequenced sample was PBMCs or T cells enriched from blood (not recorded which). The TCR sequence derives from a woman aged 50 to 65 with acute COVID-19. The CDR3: CASSIQGAREQYF. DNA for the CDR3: TGTGCCAGCAGTATACAGGGGGCGCGGGAGCAGTACTTC.